The T cell receptor beta chain under discussion was sequenced for a study of cytomegalovirus exposure and HLA in healthy donors. At the level of the study: Membership in the Caucasian-associated ancestry cluster was found for 81% of about 430 genotyped donors. General observations from the study: The study recorded 160 or so TCR beta chains that were cytomegalovirus-associated. Reports indicate that TCR beta sequences accurately predicted the HLA-A and HLA-B alleles of most subjects.

Germline V gene sequence: CDR1 SGHRS, CDR2 YFSETQ. Trimming cost V 3 bases and J 8 bases; bases outside gene matches: 9. There are 16 residues in the CDR3. PCR involved 60 Vbeta and 13 Jbeta primers. Sequencing used immunoSEQ multiplex PCR; TCRdb keeps in-frame clones, though not all of them. The sample shows about 140,000 clones, around 76% of them seen only once. Note on this clone: Antigen specificity is unknown.

V usage is TRBV5-1 and J usage is TRBJ1-6, with TRBD1 identical over 9 bases. The sample was PBMCs. The clonotype originates from a male donor in good health and CMV-seronegative. The DNA for the CDR3 is TGCGCCAGCAGCTCGGAGGTGGGGACAGGGCATTCACCCCTCCACTTT. Protein product: CASSSEVGTGHSPLHF.